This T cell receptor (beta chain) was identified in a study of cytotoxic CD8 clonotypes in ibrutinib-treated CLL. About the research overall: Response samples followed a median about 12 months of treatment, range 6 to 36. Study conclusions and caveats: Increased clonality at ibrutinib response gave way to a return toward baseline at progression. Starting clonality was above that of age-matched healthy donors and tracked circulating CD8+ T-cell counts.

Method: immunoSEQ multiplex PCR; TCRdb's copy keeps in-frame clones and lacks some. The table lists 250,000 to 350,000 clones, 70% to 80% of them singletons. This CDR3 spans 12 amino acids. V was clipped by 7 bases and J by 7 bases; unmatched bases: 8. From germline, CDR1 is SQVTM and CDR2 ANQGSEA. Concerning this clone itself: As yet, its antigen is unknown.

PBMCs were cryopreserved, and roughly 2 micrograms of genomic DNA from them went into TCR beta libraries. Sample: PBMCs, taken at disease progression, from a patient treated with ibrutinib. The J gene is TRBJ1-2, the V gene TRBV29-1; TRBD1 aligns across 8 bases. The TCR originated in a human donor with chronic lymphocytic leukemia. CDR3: CSAAQGAGGYTF. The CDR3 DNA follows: TGCAGCGCCGCGCAGGGGGCGGGTGGCTACACCTTC.